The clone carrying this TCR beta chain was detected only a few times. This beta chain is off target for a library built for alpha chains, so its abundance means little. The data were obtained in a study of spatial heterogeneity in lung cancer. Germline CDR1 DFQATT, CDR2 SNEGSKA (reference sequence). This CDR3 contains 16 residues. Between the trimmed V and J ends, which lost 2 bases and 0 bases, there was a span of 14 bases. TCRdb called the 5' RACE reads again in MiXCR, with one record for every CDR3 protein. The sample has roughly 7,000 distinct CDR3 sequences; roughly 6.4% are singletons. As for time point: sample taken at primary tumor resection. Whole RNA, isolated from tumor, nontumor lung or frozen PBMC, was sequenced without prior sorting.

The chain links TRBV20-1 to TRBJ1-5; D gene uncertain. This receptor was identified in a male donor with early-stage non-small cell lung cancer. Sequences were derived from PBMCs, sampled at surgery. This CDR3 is CSARRQLLHSNQPQHF. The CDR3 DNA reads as TGCAGTGCTAGACGCCAGCTCCTACATAGCAATCAGCCCCAGCATTTT.